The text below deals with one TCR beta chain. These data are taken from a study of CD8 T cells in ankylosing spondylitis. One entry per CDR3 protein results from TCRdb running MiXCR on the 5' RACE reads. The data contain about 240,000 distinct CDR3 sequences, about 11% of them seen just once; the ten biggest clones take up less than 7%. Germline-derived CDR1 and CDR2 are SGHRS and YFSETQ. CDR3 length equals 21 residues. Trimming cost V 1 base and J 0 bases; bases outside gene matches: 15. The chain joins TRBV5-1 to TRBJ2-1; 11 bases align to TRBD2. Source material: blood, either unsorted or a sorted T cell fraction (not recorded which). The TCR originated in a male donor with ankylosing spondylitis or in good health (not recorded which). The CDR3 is CASSLYLGLAGSLSSYNEQFF. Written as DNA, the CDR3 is TGCGCCAGCAGCTTGTATCTCGGACTAGCGGGCTCCCTTAGCTCCTACAATGAGCAGTTCTTC.